In its sample, the clone carrying this T cell receptor beta chain was seen many times. Its antigen is still unknown. This specimen belongs to a study of T cells in Graves' hyperthyroidism and ophthalmopathy. Study outcomes and limitations: The model foresaw ophthalmopathy a median around 6.4 months prior to onset. Ophthalmopathy and stable hyperthyroidism were told apart by a 13 V-J model.

Diagnosing involved the use of clinical symptoms, serum thyroxine and TRAb, thyroid ultrasound and orbital computed tomography. TCR beta CDR3 region amplification was performed from RNA transcripts. The HTBI set primed first-round TCR CDR3 RT-PCR. TCRdb re-called the multiplex PCR reads through MiXCR, storing one row per CDR3 protein. The profile shows 500,000 to 750,000 distinct CDR3 sequences, around 46% of them singletons. Trimming took 7 bases from V and 3 from J; bases not matched to a gene: 3. The CDR3 spans 13 residues. Germline CDR1 reads MNHEY; CDR2 reads SVGAGI. Sequences were obtained from peripheral blood or thyroid tissue (not recorded which). This clonotype originated in a young woman with Graves' hyperthyroidism. The chain couples TRBV6-5 to TRBJ2-7; 10 bases are a match to TRBD2. CDR3 sequence reads: CASTSGRGYEQYF. CDR3 nucleotide sequence: TGTGCCAGCACCAGCGGGAGGGGCTACGAGCAGTACTTC.